Following are 14 T cell receptor beta chains from one sample sequenced in a study of shared clonotypes between healthy human individuals. Using immunoSEQ multiplex PCR, the repertoire was profiled, and TCRdb retains in-frame clones only, with some absent. This sample has under 2,500,000 clones, with approximately 95% found just once. Sequenced: naive CD4+ T cells sorted from blood. Subset indicated: CD45RA+ positively selected. The receptors were sampled from a man between 18 and 29 years old in good health.

The rearrangement joins TRBV11-2 to TRBJ1-1; D is unclear. The CDR3 is 14 residues long. The V and J ends lost 4 bases and 1 base respectively, with 10 bases between them. Germline lookup yields CDR1 SGHAT and CDR2 FQNNGV. As DNA, the CDR3 is TGTGCCAGCAGCTCGACCGGGCCGAACACTGAAGCTTTCTTT. As protein: CASSSTGPNTEAFF.

This chain uses TRBV6-5 with TRBJ2-1, with D perhaps TRBD2 (5 bases). The length of the CDR3 is 12 residues. The ends were cut back, 4 bases at V and 7 bases at J, with 8 bases in the middle. Per germline, CDR1 MNHEY and CDR2 SVGAGI. As DNA, the CDR3 is TGTGCCAGCAGTTTTAGGGAGAATGAGCAGTTCTTC. Protein: CASSFRENEQFF.

The chain couples TRBV5-1 to TRBJ2-5; 7 bases match TRBD1. CDR1 is SGHRS and CDR2 is YFSETQ in the germline V gene. The V and J ends lost 3 bases and 1 base, in that order; junction bases with no gene match: 9. The length of the CDR3 is 16 residues. The CDR3 DNA is TGCGCCAGCAGCTGGCCGGGACAGAACAGCCAAGAGACCCAGTACTTC. It codes for CASSWPGQNSQETQYF.

The J gene is TRBJ2-3, the V gene TRBV27; D call uncertain. The V end lost 5 bases, the J end lost 4 bases, and 7 bases lay between the germline ends. CDR3 size: 12 residues. Germline CDR1 and CDR2: MNHEY and SMNVEV (reference sequence). CDR3 loop: CASSRVPDTQYF. In DNA, the CDR3 is TGTGCCAGCAGTAGAGTCCCAGATACGCAGTATTTT.

The V gene is TRBV5-1, the J gene TRBJ1-2, with a weak D call TRBD1 (5 bases). In germline, CDR1 is SGHRS, CDR2 YFSETQ. The CDR3 contains 15 residues. Trimming removed 4 bases from V and 0 bases from J, with 13 bases in between. The CDR3 region has the DNA TGCGCCAGCAGCCCTGGGACGGGAGCTAACTATGGCTACACCTTC. This encodes CASSPGTGANYGYTF.

The chain carries TRBV21-1 and TRBJ1-6; whether TRBD1, the table's D call, matches the DNA was not checked. TRBV21-1 is an annotated pseudogene. This CDR3 comprises 14 residues. The CDR3 spells CASSWTVGHSPLHF. The DNA for the CDR3 is TGTGCCAGCAGCTGGACAGTGGGGCATTCACCCCTCCACTTT.

The rearrangement uses TRBV11-2 and TRBJ2-5, with 13 nucleotides matching TRBD2. There are 18 residues in the CDR3. Germline assignment: CDR1 SGHAT and CDR2 FQNNGV. Trimming removed 5 bases from V and 5 bases from J; junction bases left unmatched: 14. CDR3 nucleotide sequence: TGTGCCAGCAGCACCCTACCGTGGACTAGCGGGGGCGGGGAGACCCAGTACTTC. Its protein is CASSTLPWTSGGGETQYF.

This clone was seen once. This rearrangement joins TRBV11-2 to TRBJ2-5; D perhaps matches TRBD2 (6 bases). Germline CDR1 and CDR2: SGHAT and FQNNGV. CDR3 length: 14 residues. V was clipped by 3 bases and J by 5 bases, with 13 bases between them. CDR3 DNA: TGTGCCAGCAGCTTTGTCAGGGCGGGGGAGACCCAGTACTTC. Translating it yields CASSFVRAGETQYF.

V gene TRBV4-3 combines with J gene TRBJ2-7; D is unresolved. V was clipped by 1 base and J by 5 bases, with 15 bases between them. Germline V gene lookup returns CDR1 LGHNA and CDR2 YSLEER. The CDR3 sequence is 15 residues long. CDR3 sequence reads: CASSQGRVPQNEQYF. CDR3 bases: TGCGCCAGCAGCCAAGGACGAGTCCCACAGAACGAGCAGTACTTC.

This sequence joins TRBV6-5 and TRBJ2-5, with 13 nucleotides matching TRBD2. In germline, CDR1 is MNHEY, CDR2 SVGAGI. The CDR3 totals 16 residues. The V segment lost 4 bases and the J segment 2 bases; nucleotides outside the gene matches: 4. CDR3 DNA sequence: TGTGCCAGCAGTTTGACGACTAGCGGGGGGCAAGAGACCCAGTACTTC. Its protein product is CASSLTTSGGQETQYF.

The rearrangement uses TRBV5-4 and TRBJ1-2; 7 bases agree with TRBD1. Germline loops: CDR1 SGHNT, CDR2 YYREEE (reference sequence). The CDR3 runs 14 residues. The V gene end was trimmed by 3 bases and the J gene end by 3 bases; junction bases not matched to a gene: 5. The CDR3 coding sequence is TGTGCCAGCAGCTACGGACAGGAAGACTATGGCTACACCTTC. It codes for CASSYGQEDYGYTF.

This sequence joins TRBV6-1 and TRBJ1-6, with 8 bases fitting TRBD1. The CDR3 spans 14 residues. Germline V gene lookup returns CDR1 MNHNS and CDR2 SASEGT. The V segment lost 8 bases and the J segment 9 bases; nucleotides outside the gene matches: 9. CDR3 nucleotide sequence: TGTGCCAGCTATGAAAGGACAGGGCTTTCACCCCTCCACTTT. Translation gives CASYERTGLSPLHF.

The V call is TRBV9, the J call TRBJ2-1; 9 bases fit TRBD2. Per germline, CDR1 SGDLS and CDR2 YYNGEE. CDR3 length equals 18 residues. V lost 0 bases, J lost 0 bases, and 7 bases stayed unmatched. The CDR3 region has the DNA TGTGCCAGCAGCGTAGCGATCGCGGGAGGGTCCTCCTACAATGAGCAGTTCTTC. Amino acid sequence: CASSVAIAGGSSYNEQFF.

Here the CDR3 DNA reads TGTGCCAGTACCGGGACGGAGTATGGCTACACCTTC. This translates into CASTGTEYGYTF. The chain combines TRBV6-6 with TRBJ1-2; a weak D match, TRBD1 (5 bases). Trimming shortened V by 9 bases and J by 5 bases, and 13 bases separated the two germline ends. Per germline, CDR1 MNHNY and CDR2 SVGAGI (reference sequence). The CDR3 length is 12 residues.